The clone carrying this T cell receptor (beta chain) appeared a few times. Its antigen is undetermined. Primers used in a second PCR of about 6 to 11 cycles were a sample-barcoded 5' primer and a J-beta primer mix. Each cDNA molecule carried a tag from a template-switch adaptor that contained 12 random nucleotides. TCRdb itself ran the 5' RACE reads through MiXCR, one entry per CDR3 protein. The data hold approximately 2,000,000 distinct CDR3 sequences, with roughly two fifths observed a single time. In germline, CDR1 is MDHEN, CDR2 SYDVKM. Losses at the gene ends were 8 bases for V and 5 bases for J; bases not matched to a gene: 6. The CDR3 is 14 amino acids. The sample belongs to a study of blood T cells in healthy people across ages. Study findings and constraints: A strong correlation was found between TCR beta diversity and the percentage of naive T cells. Older age coincided with a roughly linear decline in TCR beta diversity per million T cells.

This chain uses TRBV28 with TRBJ1-5, with 10 positions matching TRBD1. This clonotype originated in a human donor in good health. The source material was blood. DNA of the CDR3: TGTGCCAGCTTCCCCGGACAGGGGGATCAGCCCCAGCATTTT. This codes for CASFPGQGDQPQHF.